The 5 T cell receptor beta chains below were found in one sample sequenced in a study of T-cell reconstitution after alpha-beta-depleted transplantation in children. As it was prepared, the TCRbeta library received unique molecular identifiers. One entry per CDR3 protein, called by TCRdb with MiXCR from the PCR reads. The sample lists 500,000 to 600,000 distinct CDR3 sequences, 27% occurring once. The specimen comprised PBMCs, sampled before TCRalphabeta/CD19-depleted stem cell transplant. Every receptor here comes from a boy younger than two with Wiskott-Aldrich syndrome, due to receive a stem cell transplant.

The J gene is TRBJ1-4, the V gene TRBV6-1; D gene uncertain. The CDR3 has 14 amino acids. The germline V gene has CDR1 MNHNS and CDR2 SASEGT. Trimming pared 6 bases from V and 5 bases from J, leaving 13 bases between. For the CDR3, the DNA is TGTGCCAGCAGCCCGGATAACTGGAATGAAAAACTGTTTTTT. Encoded protein: CASSPDNWNEKLFF.

This chain links TRBV20-1 with TRBJ2-1; 8 bases line up with TRBD2. The V segment lost 5 bases and the J segment 10 bases; nucleotides outside the gene matches: 4. CDR3 size: 11 residues. Germline-derived CDR1 and CDR2 are DFQATT and SNEGSKA (reference sequence). The CDR3 reads CSAGRGGEQFF. The CDR3 DNA is TGCAGTGCTGGCCGGGGGGGCGAGCAGTTCTTC.

The gene calls are TRBV6-1 and TRBJ2-5, with 9 nucleotides matching TRBD1. The CDR3 consists of 15 residues. Germline V lookup: CDR1 MNHNS, CDR2 SASEGT. V lost 5 bases to trimming and J lost 5 bases; unmatched junction nucleotides: 9. The CDR3 reads CASSIATGGTETQYF. The CDR3 nucleotides read TGTGCCAGCAGTATTGCGACAGGGGGTACGGAGACCCAGTACTTC.

The V call is TRBV29-1, the J call TRBJ2-5, with D hard to call. Germline assignment: CDR1 SQVTM and CDR2 ANQGSEA. Trimming removed 6 bases from V and 9 bases from J, with 14 bases in between. CDR3 length equals 11 residues. The CDR3 region is CSVSGPAAQYF. CDR3 bases: TGCAGCGTGTCCGGGCCCGCGGCCCAGTACTTC.

The rearrangement joins TRBV5-1 to TRBJ2-1; a possible D gene is TRBD2 (5 bases). Germline V gene data show CDR1 as SGHRS and CDR2 as YFSETQ. The V and J ends lost 0 bases and 9 bases respectively, with 10 bases between them. The CDR3 length is 13 residues. CDR3 amino acids: CASSLVGNPEQFF. CDR3 sequence (DNA): TGCGCCAGCAGCTTGGTCGGGAACCCTGAGCAGTTCTTC.